The next 9 T cell receptor beta chains were all read from a single sample in a study of CD8 T cells in Susac syndrome. The RNA input was roughly 0.45 to 1 ug, and it was reverse transcribed with random hexamers. One entry per CDR3 protein results from TCRdb running MiXCR on the immunoSEQ multiplex PCR reads. Of about 120,000 distinct CDR3 sequences in the sample, 85% to 95% were seen once. Sequencing was performed on CD4+ T cells from PBMCs. These receptors all stem from a human donor in good health.

The J gene is TRBJ2-7, the V gene TRBV7-9; TRBD1 or TRBD2 may be the D gene (5 bases each). V was cut by 2 bases and J by 10 bases, with 24 bases left in between. The CDR3 covers 16 residues. CDR1 SEHNR and CDR2 FQNEAQ come from the germline V gene (reference sequence). CDR3: CASSLPVTGQGVKQYF. In DNA, the CDR3 is TGTGCCAGCAGCTTACCCGTTACGGGGCAGGGTGTAAAACAGTACTTC.

Concerning this clonotype itself: The junction and the germline gene differ at one end; a read error may be behind it. This rearrangement joins TRBV7-9 to TRBJ2-7; D may be TRBD2 (6 bases). Germline CDR1 reads SEHNR; CDR2 reads FQNEAQ (reference sequence). The CDR3 covers 15 residues. The CDR3 DNA reads as TGTGCCAGCAGTTTAGAGATTGCGGGGCCCTACGAGCAGTACTTC. This encodes CASSLEIAGPYEQYF.

Here the CDR3 reads CAASRGETQYF. CDR3 in DNA: TGTGCCGCTTCTCGGGGCGAGACCCAGTACTTC. V is TRBV10-3 and J is TRBJ2-5; D may be TRBD1 or TRBD2 (5 bases each). Per germline, CDR1 ENHRY and CDR2 SYGVKD. The CDR3 loop spans 11 amino acids. Trimming pared 11 bases from V and 5 bases from J, leaving 12 bases between.

The chain recombines TRBV7-9 with TRBJ2-7; 7 bases are shared with TRBD1. V was clipped by 4 bases and J by 4 bases; unmatched bases: 10. The length of the CDR3 is 15 residues. Germline-derived CDR1 and CDR2 are SEHNR and FQNEAQ (reference sequence). The CDR3 reads CASSSQGQQIYEQYF. For the CDR3, the DNA is TGTGCCAGCAGCTCACAGGGACAGCAGATATACGAGCAGTACTTC.

The chain couples TRBV20-1 to TRBJ2-1; 12 bases line up with TRBD2. The CDR3 covers 17 residues. V trimming: 6 bases; J trimming: 1 base; junction bases outside the gene matches: 10. Germline CDR1 DFQATT, CDR2 SNEGSKA (reference sequence). CDR3 residues: CSASTSGGPFSYNEQFF. The CDR3 region has the DNA TGCAGTGCGAGTACTAGCGGGGGGCCGTTTTCCTACAATGAGCAGTTCTTC.

The CDR3 sequence is CAITRSGRTDTQYF. As DNA, the CDR3 is TGTGCCATAACCAGGAGCGGGAGGACAGATACGCAGTATTTT. V usage is TRBV10-3 and J usage is TRBJ2-3; the match to TRBD2 covers 9 bases. CDR1 is ENHRY, CDR2 SYGVKD, per germline. This CDR3 has 14 amino acids. V lost 9 bases to trimming and J lost 3 bases; unmatched junction nucleotides: 7.

This clonotype is a singleton in its sample. This CDR3 reads CASRQQGSGNTIYF. CDR3 sequence (DNA): TGTGCCAGCAGACAACAGGGGTCTGGAAACACCATATATTTT. V usage is TRBV14 and J usage is TRBJ1-3, with TRBD1 matching 7 bases. J gave up 1 base and V 6 bases, and 3 bases lay outside the gene matches. CDR1 and CDR2 (germline): SGHDN, FVKESK. The CDR3 is made up of 14 amino acids.

The genes are TRBV7-2 and TRBJ2-3, with D tentatively TRBD2 (6 bases). Germline V gives CDR1 SGHTA, CDR2 FQGNSA. The CDR3 is 15 amino acids. V lost 3 bases to trimming and J lost 3 bases, with 13 bases between them. CDR3 bases: TGTGCCAGCAGCTTCGCCGGGGCGGGGACAGATACGCAGTATTTT. Translation gives CASSFAGAGTDTQYF.

About this clonotype itself: The junction shows a germline mismatch at one end, possibly a read error. CDR3 DNA: TGCAGCGGACTGACGGGGTACACTGAGCAGTTCTTC. This sequence encodes CSGLTGYTEQFF. The chain carries TRBV29-1 and TRBJ2-1, with D possibly TRBD2 on 5 matching bases. Germline V lookup: CDR1 SQVTM, CDR2 ANQGSEA. The CDR3 runs 12 residues.